This T cell receptor (beta chain) was identified during a study of cytomegalovirus exposure and HLA in healthy donors. The PCR ran on 60 Vbeta and 13 Jbeta primers. Profiled with immunoSEQ multiplex PCR; TCRdb holds only in-frame clones, not every one. This table holds 95,000 to 150,000 clones, 65% to 90% found once. Unmatched junction bases numbered 3, after V lost 4 bases and J lost 3 bases. Germline CDR1 SGHNT, CDR2 YYREEE (reference sequence). The CDR3 contains 14 residues. This TCR came from a young man in good health and CMV-seronegative. Material: PBMCs. The genes are TRBV5-4 and TRBJ1-2; 10 bases match TRBD1. CDR3 DNA sequence: TGTGCCAGCAGCGACGGACAGGGGGACTATGGCTACACCTTC. The encoded protein is CASSDGQGDYGYTF.